This T cell receptor beta chain is drawn from a study of shared clonotypes between healthy human individuals. Without sorting, samples used around 100 million PBMCs for genomic DNA. This CDR3 contains 11 residues. V was shortened by 5 bases and J by 6 bases, with 8 bases between the two germline ends. In germline, CDR1 is SGHTA, CDR2 FQGNSA. A word on this clone: Its matching antigen is unknown.

Using ten immunoSEQ deep assay plates, investigators sequenced unsorted PBMC DNA. Sequenced by immunoSEQ multiplex PCR; TCRdb stores in-frame clones only, minus some. The table shows fewer than 700,000 clones, with around 77% occurring only once. Overall study results and limits: It was the few donors that limited the genetic and exposure-history diversity represented.

The TCR originated in a woman aged 40 to 50 in good health. Some clones in this sample may be carry-over from other donors' samples. The sample consisted of PBMCs. The chain carries TRBV7-2 and TRBJ2-7; D is unresolved. CDR3 sequence: CASSLRREQYF. CDR3 nucleotide sequence: TGTGCCAGCAGCCTCCGGCGCGAGCAGTACTTC.